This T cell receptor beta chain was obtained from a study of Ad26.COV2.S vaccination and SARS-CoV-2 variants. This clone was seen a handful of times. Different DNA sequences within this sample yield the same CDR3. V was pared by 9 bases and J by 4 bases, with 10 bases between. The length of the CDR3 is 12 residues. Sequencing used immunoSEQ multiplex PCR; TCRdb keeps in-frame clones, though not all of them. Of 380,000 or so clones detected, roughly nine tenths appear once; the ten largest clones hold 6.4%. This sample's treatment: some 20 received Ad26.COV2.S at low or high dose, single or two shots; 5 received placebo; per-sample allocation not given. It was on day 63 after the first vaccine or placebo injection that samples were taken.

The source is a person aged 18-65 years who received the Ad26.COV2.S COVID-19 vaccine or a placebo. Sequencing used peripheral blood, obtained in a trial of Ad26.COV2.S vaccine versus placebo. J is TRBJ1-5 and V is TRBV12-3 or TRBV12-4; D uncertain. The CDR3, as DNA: TGTGCCAGTAGCCCCCTGAATCAGCCCCAGCATTTT. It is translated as CASSPLNQPQHF.